The 31 T cell receptor beta chains below were found in one sample sequenced in a study of beta chain features in type 1 diabetes. Sequencing targeted expressed TCRB transcripts, as all isolated RNA had been reverse transcribed. The protocol was immunoSEQ multiplex PCR, while the TCRdb copy is restricted to in-frame clones and leaves out a portion. The sample lists some 360,000 clones, about 20% occurring once. The specimen sequenced was naive CD4+ T cells from blood. The receptor set was obtained from a woman aged 18-29 years in good health.

This clone was seen more than once but under ten times. This rearrangement joins TRBV30 to TRBJ2-1; D remains ambiguous. CDR1 GTSNPN and CDR2 SVGIG come from the germline V gene (reference sequence). The CDR3 runs to 12 residues. The V end lost 2 bases, the J end lost 6 bases, and 8 bases lay between the germline ends. CDR3 nucleotide sequence: TGTGCCTGGAGTCCGTCTCGCAATGAGCAGTTCTTC. It specifies CAWSPSRNEQFF.

The chain uses TRBV2 and TRBJ1-4; 8 bases match TRBD1. This CDR3 has 15 residues. V trimming: 4 bases; J trimming: 13 bases; junction bases outside the gene matches: 14. The germline V gene has CDR1 SNHLY and CDR2 FYNNEI. This CDR3 reads CASSVRQGPWGVLFF. CDR3 coding DNA: TGTGCCAGCAGTGTTCGACAGGGGCCGTGGGGGGTACTGTTTTTT.

This clone has only a few counts. The CDR3 spells CASSVTGWGSASRIAEAFF. The CDR3 bases are TGTGCCAGCAGCGTGACAGGGTGGGGGAGTGCGAGTAGGATCGCTGAAGCTTTCTTT. The rearrangement links TRBV5-6 to TRBJ1-1, with 7 bases identical to TRBD1. The junction had 24 bases not matched to a gene; V was cut back by 4 bases and J by 6 bases. Germline CDR1 is SGHDT and CDR2 is YYEEEE. The CDR3 contains 19 residues.

This clone was counted a few times. The rearrangement joins TRBV4-1 to TRBJ2-1; TRBD2 might be the D (5 bases). Deletions cut 10 bases from V and 4 bases from J, with 11 bases between. Germline V lookup: CDR1 MGHRA, CDR2 YSYEKL. The CDR3 has 12 amino acids. The CDR3 region is CATGLGYNEQFF. The CDR3, as DNA: TGCGCCACTGGACTCGGATACAATGAGCAGTTCTTC.

The genes are TRBV6-6 and TRBJ1-1; D call uncertain. V was trimmed by 2 bases and J by 4 bases, leaving 11 bases between them. CDR3 length: 14 amino acids. Looked up from germline, CDR1 is MNHNY and CDR2 is SVGAGI (reference sequence). The CDR3, as DNA: TGTGCCAGCAGTTACAGCAGGTCCTCCACTGAAGCTTTCTTT. This codes for CASSYSRSSTEAFF.

The chain couples TRBV6-1 to TRBJ2-3; 9 bases fit TRBD1. The CDR3 length is 15 residues. V lost 7 bases, J lost 5 bases, and 10 bases stayed unmatched. Germline V gene sequence: CDR1 MNHNS, CDR2 SASEGT. The CDR3 nucleotides are TGTGCCAGCATGGGGGGGACAGGGAACGAAGATACGCAGTATTTT. Residues: CASMGGTGNEDTQYF.

In its sample, this clone was seen a few times. This chain connects TRBV7-2 to TRBJ2-3, with 8 bases identical to TRBD2. V gave up 2 bases and J gave up 3 bases; unmatched junction bases: 7. The germline V gene encodes CDR1 SGHTA and CDR2 FQGNSA. The CDR3 runs 16 residues. The CDR3 DNA follows: TGTGCCAGCAGCTTAATAAGGACGGGGGGGACAGATACGCAGTATTTT. Encoded protein: CASSLIRTGGTDTQYF.

In this sample, this clone turned up a few times. The chain carries TRBV28 and TRBJ2-7; 8 bases align to TRBD2. This CDR3 is built from 14 residues. J lost 5 bases, V lost 6 bases, and 9 bases had no gene match. CDR1 MDHEN and CDR2 SYDVKM come from the germline V gene. CDR3 coding DNA: TGTGCCAGCAGGGGTGGCGGGGGGTCCGACGAGCAGTACTTC. Translation: CASRGGGGSDEQYF. Supplemented by reference TRBV28 and TRBJ2-7, the full variable domain reads DVKVTQSSRYLVKRTGEKVFLECVQDMDHENMFWYRQDPGLGLRLIYFSYDVKMKEKGDIPEGYSVSREKKERFSLILESASTNQTSMYLCASRGGGGSDEQYFGPGTRLTVT.

The chain recombines TRBV2 with TRBJ2-4; tentatively, D is TRBD2 (5 bases). The germline V gene encodes CDR1 SNHLY and CDR2 FYNNEI. The CDR3 spans 14 residues. Deletions cut 6 bases from V and 6 bases from J, with 15 bases between. CDR3: CASRTPPGTNIQYF. The DNA of the CDR3 is TGTGCCAGCAGAACCCCCCCGGGAACAAACATTCAGTACTTC.

CDR3 in amino acids: CASSLEVAGGTDTQYF. DNA of the CDR3: TGTGCCAGCAGCTTGGAAGTAGCGGGAGGGACAGATACGCAGTATTTT. J is TRBJ2-3 and V is TRBV5-4, with 11 bases fitting TRBD2. V lost 0 bases and J lost 3; bases outside the gene matches: 3. The V gene's germline CDR1 is SGHNT and CDR2 YYREEE (reference sequence). The CDR3 is 16 residues long.

This clone has just a few counts. This chain joins TRBV7-2 and TRBJ2-1, with D possibly TRBD1 on 6 matching bases. There are 15 residues in the CDR3. V shed 4 bases and J shed 9 bases, with 19 bases lying between them. CDR1 SGHTA and CDR2 FQGNSA come from the germline V gene. As DNA, the CDR3 is TGTGCCAGCAGCTCCCAGGGGCAGGGCCTGGGTGAGCAGTTCTTC. It yields the protein CASSSQGQGLGEQFF.

About this clone itself: Other DNA variants within this sample encode the same CDR3. The chain employs TRBV30 and TRBJ1-6, with D possibly being TRBD1 (6 bases). Germline CDR1 and CDR2: GTSNPN and SVGIG (reference sequence). The length of the CDR3 is 12 residues. In DNA form, the CDR3 reads TGTGCTTGGGGGAGGGGGGGATCACCCCTCCACTTT. As protein: CAWGRGGSPLHF.

The chain combines TRBV7-9 with TRBJ1-2; D perhaps matches TRBD1 (5 bases). The V gene's germline CDR1 is SEHNR and CDR2 FQNEAQ (reference sequence). CDR3 size: 15 residues. The germline V and J ends were trimmed by 5 bases and 1 base, with 14 bases remaining between them. The CDR3 loop is CASSKGAGGNYGYTF. For the CDR3, the DNA is TGTGCCAGCAGCAAAGGGGCGGGGGGTAACTATGGCTACACCTTC.

The gene calls are TRBV10-3 and TRBJ2-1; perhaps TRBD2 as D (5 bases). Germline V lookup: CDR1 ENHRY, CDR2 SYGVKD. The CDR3 consists of 13 residues. The V and J ends lost 2 bases and 6 bases respectively, with 8 bases between them. Written as DNA, the CDR3 is TGTGCCATCAGTGAGGGGGAGCCCAATGAGCAGTTCTTC. Translating it yields CAISEGEPNEQFF.

The gene calls are TRBV7-2 and TRBJ1-3; D is unclear. The CDR3 loop spans 14 amino acids. V lost 2 bases, J lost 1 base, and 6 bases lay in between. Germline V gives CDR1 SGHTA, CDR2 FQGNSA. For the CDR3, the DNA is TGTGCCAGCAGCTTACAGGTGTCTGGAAACACCATATATTTT. As protein: CASSLQVSGNTIYF.

This clone came up a few times. The chain joins TRBV30 to TRBJ1-6, with a weak D call TRBD1 (5 bases). CDR3 length equals 13 residues. Trimming cost V 3 bases and J 8 bases, with 11 bases left between them. Germline values: CDR1 GTSNPN, CDR2 SVGIG (reference sequence). The CDR3 region is CAWRSTEDSPLHF. The CDR3 DNA reads as TGTGCCTGGAGGTCGACAGAGGATTCACCCCTCCACTTT. The complete variable domain, with remaining parts taken from reference TRBV30 and TRBJ1-6, reads SQTIHQWPATLVQPVGSPLSLECTVEGTSNPNLYWYRQAAGRGLQLLFYSVGIGQISSEVPQNLSASRPQDRQFILSSKKLLLSDSGFYLCAWRSTEDSPLHFGNGTRLTVT.

In this sample, this clone turned up a few times. The V gene is TRBV7-9, the J gene TRBJ2-4; 14 bases line up with TRBD2. Germline V CDR1 and CDR2: SEHNR, FQNEAQ (reference sequence). The CDR3 covers 13 residues. Trimming took 5 bases from V and 13 from J; bases not matched to a gene: 4. CDR3 in DNA: TGTGCCAGCAGCGGACTAGCGGGGGGCCTCCAGTACTTC. Amino acid sequence: CASSGLAGGLQYF.

This clone was found a few times. This chain joins TRBV20-1 and TRBJ1-1, with D hard to call. Trimming stripped 7 bases from V and 1 base from J, with 4 bases between. The germline V gene encodes CDR1 DFQATT and CDR2 SNEGSKA (reference sequence). The CDR3 runs to 10 residues. The CDR3 loop is CSVQNTEAFF. DNA for the CDR3: TGCAGTGTTCAGAACACTGAAGCTTTCTTT.

The V gene is TRBV18, the J gene TRBJ1-5, with TRBD1 matching 7 bases. Germline V gene lookup returns CDR1 KGHSH and CDR2 LQKENI. V lost 2 bases and J lost 9; bases outside the gene matches: 13. The CDR3 contains 16 residues. This chain's CDR3 is CASSPTTGTQIAPQHF. CDR3 nucleotide sequence: TGTGCCAGCTCACCAACGACAGGGACCCAAATAGCGCCCCAGCATTTT. The complete variable domain, with remaining parts taken from reference TRBV18 and TRBJ1-5, reads NAGVMQNPRHLVRRRGQEARLRCSPMKGHSHVYWYRQLPEEGLKFMVYLQKENIIDESGMPKERFSAEFPKEGPSILRIQQVVRGDSAAYFCASSPTTGTQIAPQHFGDGTRLSIL.

The genes are TRBV9 and TRBJ2-2; a possible D gene is TRBD2 (6 bases). The germline V and J ends were trimmed by 4 bases and 6 bases, with 16 bases remaining between them. The CDR3 spans 15 residues. Germline V gives CDR1 SGDLS, CDR2 YYNGEE. The chain's CDR3 is CASSNGGTEAGELFF. The CDR3 DNA is TGTGCCAGCAGCAACGGGGGAACAGAAGCCGGGGAGCTGTTTTTT.

The genes are TRBV18 and TRBJ2-1; 12 nucleotides line up with TRBD2. This CDR3 comprises 15 residues. Per the germline V gene, CDR1 is KGHSH and CDR2 is LQKENI. J gave up 4 bases and V 6 bases, and 4 bases lay outside the gene matches. The CDR3 DNA reads as TGTGCCAGCTCCTCAGGACTAGCGGGATACAATGAGCAGTTCTTC. Translating gives CASSSGLAGYNEQFF.

This clone showed up just a few times. The genes are TRBV29-1 and TRBJ2-3; TRBD2 aligns across 8 bases. Germline CDR1 is SQVTM and CDR2 is ANQGSEA. The V gene end was trimmed by 4 bases and the J gene end by 9 bases; junction bases not matched to a gene: 6. The CDR3 runs to 12 residues. In DNA form, the CDR3 reads TGCAGCGTTGCCGTGACTAGCGTAACGCAGTATTTT. Translated: CSVAVTSVTQYF.

CDR3 protein: CASSLRHTLTSYEQYF. The CDR3 bases are TGTGCCAGCAGCTTACGCCACACACTAACTTCCTACGAGCAGTACTTC. V usage is TRBV7-8 and J usage is TRBJ2-7, with no clear D. The CDR3 loop spans 16 amino acids. V dropped 2 bases and J dropped 1 base, with 15 bases sitting between them. Germline CDR1 SGHVS, CDR2 FQNEAQ.

This clone was observed a handful of times. This chain joins TRBV2 and TRBJ2-1; TRBD2 matches 11 bases. The CDR3 totals 14 residues. The germline CDR1 and CDR2 sequences are SNHLY and FYNNEI. The trim removed 6 bases at V and 7 bases at J, leaving 5 bases unmatched. CDR3 sequence: CASRFLAGGNEQFF. CDR3 in DNA: TGTGCCAGCAGATTTCTAGCGGGAGGAAATGAGCAGTTCTTC.

The rearrangement links TRBV27 to TRBJ2-1; 8 bases fit TRBD2. CDR3 length: 16 amino acids. Germline CDR1 is MNHEY and CDR2 is SMNVEV (reference sequence). V lost 4 bases, J lost 3 bases, and 8 bases stayed unmatched. In DNA form, the CDR3 reads TGTGCCAGCAGTTCCCTTCGACTAGCGTACTACAATGAGCAGTTCTTC. Residues: CASSSLRLAYYNEQFF.

This chain uses TRBV19 with TRBJ2-5; a possible D gene is TRBD1 (5 bases). The ends were cut back, 6 bases at V and 1 base at J, with 18 bases in the middle. Germline CDR1 is LNHDA and CDR2 is SQIVND (reference sequence). The CDR3 is 16 residues long. DNA for the CDR3: TGTGCCAGTAGCGGGCAGAGGACACCTACCCAAGAGACCCAGTACTTC. Its protein product is CASSGQRTPTQETQYF.

The V call is TRBV30, the J call TRBJ2-2; 7 bases align to TRBD2. The CDR3 is made up of 14 amino acids. Germline loops: CDR1 GTSNPN, CDR2 SVGIG (reference sequence). V trimming: 5 bases; J trimming: 2 bases; junction bases outside the gene matches: 5. The CDR3 region has the DNA TGTGCCTGGGTCCTAGCGGCCAACACCGGGGAGCTGTTTTTT. As protein: CAWVLAANTGELFF.

This clone was counted a few times. The genes are TRBV5-4 and TRBJ2-3, with 7 positions matching TRBD1. The CDR3 spans 13 residues. After removal of 4 bases from V and 4 bases from J, the junction contained 3 bases not matched to a gene. Germline-derived CDR1 and CDR2 are SGHNT and YYREEE (reference sequence). The DNA of the CDR3 is TGTGCCAGCAGCACCAGGGGGTCAGATACGCAGTATTTT. This codes for CASSTRGSDTQYF.

In its sample, this clone was seen a few times. The chain uses TRBV7-9 and TRBJ2-3; possibly TRBD2 for D (5 bases). V was clipped by 3 bases and J by 1 base, with 8 bases between them. This CDR3 has 14 amino acids. Germline V gene lookup returns CDR1 SEHNR and CDR2 FQNEAQ (reference sequence). The CDR3 DNA reads as TGTGCCAGCAGCTTCGGACTTGGCACAGATACGCAGTATTTT. Protein: CASSFGLGTDTQYF.

The rearrangement uses TRBV4-2 and TRBJ2-5, with 10 bases fitting TRBD2. This CDR3 region has 16 residues. Germline loops: CDR1 LGHNA, CDR2 YNFKEQ. Trimming at V came to 0 bases and at J to 6 bases, leaving 7 bases not matched to a gene. The CDR3 DNA is TGTGCCAGCAGCCAAGATCGAGCGGGGGGGAGAAAGACCCAGTACTTC. This codes for CASSQDRAGGRKTQYF.

This clone was detected a few times. The chain recombines TRBV29-1 with TRBJ1-1; 10 bases are a match to TRBD1. Germline CDR1 and CDR2: SQVTM and ANQGSEA. With 5 bases clipped from V and 1 base from J, the junction kept 1 base outside the gene matches. This CDR3 region has 13 residues. CDR3 amino acids: CSVRQGANTEAFF. The CDR3 nucleotides are TGCAGCGTTCGACAGGGGGCGAACACTGAAGCTTTCTTT.